Below are 30 T cell receptor beta chains sequenced from a single sample in a study of Ad26.COV2.S vaccination and SARS-CoV-2 variants. Indicated treatment: some 20 received Ad26.COV2.S at low or high dose, single or two shots; 5 received placebo; per-sample allocation not given. Specimens were obtained on day 63 following the first vaccine or placebo injection. This table comes from immunoSEQ multiplex PCR, and its TCRdb copy is limited to in-frame clones, with some not included. The sample includes around 450,000 clones, 80% to 95% of them seen just once. The sequencing here drew on peripheral blood, taken in a trial of Ad26.COV2.S vaccine versus placebo. Every receptor here comes from a person between 18 and 59 years old who received the Ad26.COV2.S COVID-19 vaccine or a placebo.

J is TRBJ2-5 and V is TRBV18; TRBD2 matches 7 bases. In germline, CDR1 is KGHSH, CDR2 LQKENI. Trimming took 2 bases from V and 4 from J; bases not matched to a gene: 4. The CDR3 covers 14 residues. The CDR3: CASSPTAGRETQYF. CDR3 DNA sequence: TGTGCCAGCTCACCAACAGCGGGAAGAGAGACCCAGTACTTC.

The chain has TRBV5-1 and TRBJ2-1, with 8 bases matching TRBD2. The CDR3 covers 15 residues. Germline V lookup: CDR1 SGHRS, CDR2 YFSETQ. V shed 3 bases and J 1 base; nucleotides not matched to a gene: 3. The CDR3 loop is CASSSTSGSYNEQFF. The CDR3 bases are TGCGCCAGCAGCTCAACTAGCGGATCCTACAATGAGCAGTTCTTC. Looking up the rest from reference TRBV5-1 and TRBJ2-1 gives the full variable domain: KAGVTQTPRYLIKTRGQQVTLSCSPISGHRSVSWYQQTPGQGLQFLFEYFSETQRNKGNFPGRFSGRQFSNSRSEMNVSTLELGDSALYLCASSSTSGSYNEQFFGPGTRLTVL.

The chain combines TRBV19 with TRBJ1-1; no firm D call. The CDR3 runs to 11 residues. Trimming shortened V by 5 bases and J by 11 bases, and 12 bases separated the two germline ends. Germline CDR1 and CDR2: LNHDA and SQIVND (reference sequence). Here the CDR3 reads CASSSGSGAFF. The DNA for the CDR3 is TGTGCCAGTAGTTCGGGCAGCGGCGCTTTCTTT.

This clone was found a few times. This chain uses TRBV19 with TRBJ2-2, with 8 bases lining up with TRBD1. The CDR3 has 14 residues. V was pared by 6 bases and J by 4 bases, with 4 bases of the junction left unmatched. The germline V gene has CDR1 LNHDA and CDR2 SQIVND (reference sequence). The DNA of the CDR3 is TGTGCCAGTAGGCAGGGGACAGGCACCGGGGAGCTGTTTTTT. The encoded protein is CASRQGTGTGELFF.

The chain recombines TRBV9 with TRBJ2-1, with TRBD2 identical over 10 bases. V shed 2 bases, J shed 0 bases, and the junction held 5 bases outside the gene matches. This CDR3 has 17 amino acids. Per germline, CDR1 SGDLS and CDR2 YYNGEE. CDR3 DNA sequence: TGTGCCAGCAGCGTTTCAAGCGGGAGGGGCTCCTACAATGAGCAGTTCTTC. Translation: CASSVSSGRGSYNEQFF.

This chain links TRBV9 with TRBJ2-2, with D uncertain. The CDR3 consists of 14 residues. CDR1 and CDR2 (germline): SGDLS, YYNGEE. V gave up 0 bases and J gave up 0 bases, with 3 bases separating them. The CDR3 spells CASSVGTNTGELFF. The CDR3 bases are TGTGCCAGCAGCGTAGGTACGAACACCGGGGAGCTGTTTTTT.

The J gene is TRBJ2-5, the V gene TRBV7-9, with D unresolved. V lost 4 bases to trimming and J lost 5 bases, with 11 bases between them. Germline V gene data show CDR1 as SEHNR and CDR2 as FQNEAQ (reference sequence). This CDR3 is 13 amino acids long. The CDR3: CASSSPMGETQYF. Written as DNA, the CDR3 is TGTGCCAGCAGCTCTCCAATGGGGGAGACCCAGTACTTC.

The chain has TRBV19 and TRBJ2-2; no clear D gene. The V gene's germline CDR1 is LNHDA and CDR2 SQIVND (reference sequence). Trimming pared 7 bases from V and 1 base from J, leaving 7 bases between. The CDR3 covers 13 residues. DNA of the CDR3: TGTGCCAGTATAGTTAAGAACACCGGGGAGCTGTTTTTT. Protein product: CASIVKNTGELFF.

The chain employs TRBV15 and TRBJ2-5, with a tentative D call TRBD2 (5 bases). Germline V gene data show CDR1 as LNHNV and CDR2 as YYDKDF (reference sequence). V lost 3 bases and J lost 0, with 5 bases in between. CDR3 length equals 13 residues. DNA for the CDR3: TGTGCCACCAGCAGGGACTACCAAGAGACCCAGTACTTC. Translation gives CATSRDYQETQYF.

To note about this clone: At the DNA level, this CDR3 is encoded by other sequences in the same sample as well. The chain has TRBV19 and TRBJ2-7, with 7 bases identical to TRBD1. With 3 bases clipped from V and 1 base from J, the junction kept 0 bases outside the gene matches. Germline loops: CDR1 LNHDA, CDR2 SQIVND (reference sequence). This CDR3 spans 13 amino acids. CDR3 sequence (DNA): TGTGCCAGTAGTATGGGACAGTCCTACGAGCAGTACTTC. This sequence encodes CASSMGQSYEQYF.

The CDR3 DNA sequence: TGTGCCTGGAGTGAAACAACCCCTCACACAGGTGAAGCTTTCTTT. Translation gives CAWSETTPHTGEAFF. The V call is TRBV30, the J call TRBJ1-1; D might be TRBD1 (5 bases). The V end was cut by 1 base, the J end by 7 bases, with 19 bases between. Germline V gene sequence: CDR1 GTSNPN, CDR2 SVGIG (reference sequence). The CDR3 spans 15 residues. Filled out from reference TRBV30 and TRBJ1-1, the complete variable domain reads SQTIHQWPATLVQPVGSPLSLECTVEGTSNPNLYWYRQAAGRGLQLLFYSVGIGQISSEVPQNLSASRPQDRQFILSSKKLLLSDSGFYLCAWSETTPHTGEAFFGQGTRLTVV.

For the CDR3, the DNA is TGTGCCAGCAGTTACTCCCTGGGGGACGATACGCAGTATTTT. Its translation is CASSYSLGDDTQYF. This chain joins TRBV6-2 or TRBV6-3 and TRBJ2-3; the D call may be TRBD1 or TRBD2 (5 bases each). The V and J ends lost 0 bases and 6 bases respectively, with 10 bases between them. This CDR3 has 14 residues. Per germline, CDR1 MNHEY and CDR2 SVGEGT.

The chain recombines TRBV7-6 with TRBJ2-1; 7 positions match TRBD1. Looked up from germline, CDR1 is SGHVS and CDR2 is FNYEAQ. The V gene end was trimmed by 3 bases and the J gene end by 2 bases; junction bases not matched to a gene: 4. This CDR3 contains 15 residues. The CDR3 region is CASSFRTGPYNEQFF. In DNA, the CDR3 is TGTGCCAGCAGCTTCCGGACAGGACCCTACAATGAGCAGTTCTTC.

V usage is TRBV7-3 and J usage is TRBJ2-1; 14 bases agree with TRBD2. Germline CDR1 is SGHTA and CDR2 is FQGTGA. The CDR3 runs to 20 residues. V trimming: 2 bases; J trimming: 6 bases; junction bases outside the gene matches: 15. The CDR3 bases are TGTGCCAGCAGCTTATTTGGGGGACTAGCGGGAGAGGACGTAGGCAATGAGCAGTTCTTC. Protein sequence: CASSLFGGLAGEDVGNEQFF.

The chain recombines TRBV2 with TRBJ2-7; D gene uncertain. V was trimmed by 7 bases and J by 3 bases, leaving 10 bases between them. The germline V gene has CDR1 SNHLY and CDR2 FYNNEI. This CDR3 has 12 residues. The chain's CDR3 is CASKMQHYEQYF. In nucleotides, the CDR3 is TGTGCCAGCAAGATGCAGCACTACGAGCAGTACTTC.

The V call is TRBV19, the J call TRBJ2-2, with TRBD1 identical over 7 bases. Germline V lookup: CDR1 LNHDA, CDR2 SQIVND (reference sequence). Losses at the gene ends were 4 bases for V and 6 bases for J; bases not matched to a gene: 8. This CDR3 comprises 15 residues. CDR3 bases: TGTGCCAGTAGTACCCGTTTCGACAGGGCCGGGGAGCTGTTTTTT. It codes for CASSTRFDRAGELFF.

The table lists this clone with a few counts. This chain uses TRBV7-2 with TRBJ2-2; the match to TRBD2 covers 8 bases. With V trimmed by 5 bases and J by 5 bases, 10 bases remained unmatched. Looked up from germline, CDR1 is SGHTA and CDR2 is FQGNSA. The CDR3 covers 16 residues. As DNA, the CDR3 is TGTGCCAGCAGCATCCCCGGGACTAGACGGACCGGGGAGCTGTTTTTT. This translates into CASSIPGTRRTGELFF. The whole variable domain, filled in from reference TRBV7-2 and TRBJ2-2, reads GAGVSQSPSNKVTEKGKDVELRCDPISGHTALYWYRQSLGQGLEFLIYFQGNSAPDKSGLPSDRFSAERTGGSVSTLTIQRTQQEDSAVYLCASSIPGTRRTGELFFGEGSRLTVL.

In DNA form, the CDR3 reads TGTGCCAGTCGCGGACAGGGCGTTTACCAGCCCCAGCATTTT. This translates into CASRGQGVYQPQHF. The chain is built from TRBV6-5 and TRBJ1-5; TRBD1 matches at 8 bases. Germline V lookup: CDR1 MNHEY, CDR2 SVGAGI. V gave up 9 bases and J gave up 7 bases; unmatched junction bases: 11. The CDR3 totals 14 residues.

The chain uses TRBV3-1 (or the pseudogene TRBV3-2) and TRBJ2-7; no reliable D call. V shed 0 bases and J shed 4 bases, with 19 bases lying between them. Germline V lookup: CDR1 LGHDT, CDR2 YNNKEL (reference sequence). The CDR3 totals 17 residues. The CDR3 spells CASSQDNWSGGRYEQYF. CDR3 in DNA: TGTGCCAGCAGCCAAGATAATTGGTCAGGTGGAAGATACGAGCAGTACTTC.

J is TRBJ2-3 and V is TRBV5-1, with TRBD2 matching over 14 bases. Germline CDR1 and CDR2: SGHRS and YFSETQ. J lost 4 bases, V lost 4 bases, and 5 bases had no gene match. The CDR3 has 16 residues. The CDR3: CASSNGLAGGPDTQYF. CDR3 nucleotide sequence: TGCGCCAGCAGCAATGGACTAGCGGGAGGACCAGATACGCAGTATTTT.

The gene calls are TRBV3-1 (or the pseudogene TRBV3-2) and TRBJ1-2; D gene unclear. The CDR3 consists of 16 residues. V shed 6 bases and J shed 4 bases, with 21 bases lying between them. Germline lookup yields CDR1 LGHDT and CDR2 YNNKEL (reference sequence). CDR3: CASSPTTKMGSYGYTF. In DNA, the CDR3 is TGTGCCAGCAGTCCCACTACAAAAATGGGATCCTATGGCTACACCTTC.

The chain links TRBV6-5 to TRBJ2-7; the D is unclear. V lost 6 bases and J lost 3, with 15 bases in between. Germline CDR1 and CDR2: MNHEY and SVGAGI. This CDR3 spans 14 amino acids. The CDR3 loop is CASSRGRSFYEQYF. Here the CDR3 DNA reads TGTGCCAGCAGCCGCGGACGGAGCTTCTACGAGCAGTACTTC.

The chain joins TRBV7-6 to TRBJ2-1, with TRBD2 identical over 14 bases. There are 18 residues in the CDR3. CDR1 and CDR2 (germline): SGHVS, FNYEAQ. V was pared by 5 bases and J by 6 bases, with 12 bases of the junction left unmatched. The CDR3 bases are TGTGCCAGCAGCCCGGGACTAGCGGGAGAACTTAACCTCAATGAGCAGTTCTTC. Translated: CASSPGLAGELNLNEQFF.

This chain links TRBV5-4 with TRBJ2-7; 13 bases match TRBD2. The CDR3 loop spans 15 amino acids. J was trimmed by 2 bases and V by 4 bases; bases with no gene match: 3. Germline CDR1 SGHNT, CDR2 YYREEE (reference sequence). The CDR3 loop is CASSPGLAGTYEQYF. The CDR3 DNA sequence: TGTGCCAGCAGCCCGGGACTAGCGGGAACCTACGAGCAGTACTTC.

This chain uses TRBV5-1 with TRBJ2-7, with 8 bases aligning to TRBD1. Germline V gene lookup returns CDR1 SGHRS and CDR2 YFSETQ. The trim removed 4 bases at V and 2 bases at J, leaving 8 bases unmatched. This CDR3 comprises 15 residues. The chain's CDR3 is CASSQGQGWPYEQYF. The CDR3 DNA follows: TGCGCCAGCAGCCAAGGACAGGGATGGCCCTACGAGCAGTACTTC.

The chain has TRBV10-3 and TRBJ2-5; no clear D gene. Trimming removed 4 bases at V and 5 bases at J, with 11 bases between. The germline CDR1 and CDR2 sequences are ENHRY and SYGVKD. The CDR3 is made up of 13 amino acids. The CDR3 spells CAISGFMGETQYF. In nucleotides, the CDR3 is TGTGCCATCAGTGGATTTATGGGGGAGACCCAGTACTTC.

This chain connects TRBV28 to TRBJ2-6, with D tentatively TRBD1 or TRBD2 (5 bases each). The V end was cut by 2 bases, the J end by 0 bases, with 5 bases between. The CDR3 sequence is 15 residues long. Germline CDR1 MDHEN, CDR2 SYDVKM. The CDR3 region has the DNA TGTGCCAGCAGTTTAGGGACCTCTGGGGCCAACGTCCTGACTTTC. Translating it yields CASSLGTSGANVLTF.

The rearrangement links TRBV5-5 to TRBJ1-5; no clear D gene. CDR1 and CDR2 from the germline V gene are SGHKS and YYEKEE (reference sequence). The CDR3 extends over 14 amino acids. Trimming removed 4 bases at V and 4 bases at J, with 12 bases between. CDR3 DNA sequence: TGTGCCAGCAGCCGAGACACTTTAAATCAGCCCCAGCATTTT. This translates into CASSRDTLNQPQHF.

This clone was recorded only once. The J gene is TRBJ2-7, the V gene TRBV5-5, with D perhaps assigned TRBD1 or TRBD2 (5 bases each). The V gene's germline CDR1 is SGHKS and CDR2 YYEKEE (reference sequence). The ends were cut back, 3 bases at V and 0 bases at J, with 7 bases in the middle. The CDR3 totals 13 residues. The CDR3 is CASSWDDSYEQYF. The CDR3, as DNA: TGTGCCAGCAGCTGGGACGACTCCTACGAGCAGTACTTC.

V is TRBV30 and J is TRBJ2-3; 9 bases match TRBD2. This CDR3 spans 16 amino acids. The ends lost 1 base at V and 2 bases at J; junction bases unmatched: 7. Germline CDR1 GTSNPN, CDR2 SVGIG (reference sequence). CDR3 DNA sequence: TGTGCCTGGAGTGCATCCCTAGCGGGATCCACAGATACGCAGTATTTT. Translated, it gives CAWSASLAGSTDTQYF.